Here is one T cell receptor (beta chain) with its context. What it binds is unknown. This entry belongs to a study of cytomegalovirus exposure and HLA in healthy donors. General observations from the study: According to a later analysis, TCR clusters from the first cohort tended to co-occur in the approximately 120 validation repertoires. The study listed approximately 170 cytomegalovirus-associated TCR beta chains. It was reported that the classifier diagnosed cytomegalovirus status with high specificity and sensitivity in both the original and validation cohorts.

Using immunoSEQ multiplex PCR, the repertoire was profiled, and TCRdb retains in-frame clones only, with some absent. Of fewer than 200,000 clones in the sample, about 89% were seen once. Trimming pared 5 bases from V and 5 bases from J, leaving 10 bases between. In germline, CDR1 is SEHNR, CDR2 FQNEAQ (reference sequence). This CDR3 spans 13 amino acids. The chain couples TRBV7-9 to TRBJ1-5; unclear D gene. Sequencing input: PBMCs. The source is a young man in good health and CMV-seropositive. CDR3 sequence reads: CASSQEGDQPQHF. CDR3 in DNA: TGTGCCAGCAGCCAGGAGGGTGATCAGCCCCAGCATTTT.